Below are 31 T cell receptor beta chains sequenced from a single sample in a study of blood T cell repertoires in COVID-19. TCRdb's table, derived via immunoSEQ multiplex PCR, lists solely in-frame clones and lacks some. The table lists a few hundred thousand clones, around 89% of them singletons. Sequencing input: peripheral blood. The receptors derive from a man younger than 40 with acute or convalescent COVID-19.

This chain joins TRBV9 and TRBJ2-7; 11 nucleotides agree with TRBD2. The CDR3 spans 14 residues. The V gene's germline CDR1 is SGDLS and CDR2 YYNGEE. Germline trimming cut 4 bases from V and 3 bases from J; bases unmatched to any gene: 3. The DNA for the CDR3 is TGTGCCAGCAGCACCACTAGCGGGGGCTACGAGCAGTACTTC. This translates into CASSTTSGGYEQYF.

The V call is TRBV5-1, the J call TRBJ1-1; D gene ambiguous. Germline V gives CDR1 SGHRS, CDR2 YFSETQ. V lost 0 bases and J 1 base, leaving 10 bases between the germline ends. The CDR3 extends over 15 amino acids. Written as DNA, the CDR3 is TGCGCCAGCAGCTTGGAACCTGCGGCGAACACTGAAGCTTTCTTT. This gives the protein CASSLEPAANTEAFF.

The V call is TRBV7-9, the J call TRBJ2-7; 7 bases are shared with TRBD1. The CDR3 length is 14 residues. The V and J ends lost 1 base and 3 bases, in that order; junction bases with no gene match: 3. Germline CDR1 reads SEHNR; CDR2 reads FQNEAQ (reference sequence). The CDR3 coding sequence is TGTGCCAGCAGCTTAGAGGGGGCCTTCTACGAGCAGTACTTC. Translating gives CASSLEGAFYEQYF.

The sample holds a few counts of this clone. The J gene is TRBJ2-7, the V gene TRBV4-1, with 12 nucleotides matching TRBD2. CDR1 and CDR2 from the germline V gene are MGHRA and YSYEKL. The CDR3 has 18 amino acids. J was trimmed by 7 bases and V by 4 bases; bases with no gene match: 17. DNA for the CDR3: TGCGCCAGCAGCCGCAATACCGGGACTAGCGGGTCCACGGGTGAGCAGTACTTC. Its protein product is CASSRNTGTSGSTGEQYF.

The chain couples TRBV28 to TRBJ2-7, with TRBD1 matching over 9 bases. V lost 2 bases, J lost 2 bases, and 4 bases stayed unmatched. CDR1 MDHEN and CDR2 SYDVKM come from the germline V gene. The CDR3 covers 15 residues. CDR3 in DNA: TGTGCCAGCAGTTTACCGGGACAGGGTACCTACGAGCAGTACTTC. It translates to CASSLPGQGTYEQYF. Combining the CDR3 with reference TRBV28 and TRBJ2-7 gives the whole variable domain DVKVTQSSRYLVKRTGEKVFLECVQDMDHENMFWYRQDPGLGLRLIYFSYDVKMKEKGDIPEGYSVSREKKERFSLILESASTNQTSMYLCASSLPGQGTYEQYFGPGTRLTVT.

This sequence joins TRBV5-4 and TRBJ2-2, with 9 positions matching TRBD1. CDR3 length: 16 amino acids. V dropped 0 bases and J dropped 6; count of bases not matched to a gene: 6. Germline V gives CDR1 SGHNT, CDR2 YYREEE (reference sequence). Here the CDR3 reads CASSLGGQGFPGELFF. In DNA, the CDR3 is TGTGCCAGCAGCTTGGGGGGACAGGGATTTCCCGGGGAGCTGTTTTTT. The whole variable domain, remainder taken from reference TRBV5-4 and TRBJ2-2, is ETGVTQSPTHLIKTRGQQVTLRCSSQSGHNTVSWYQQALGQGPQFIFQYYREEENGRGNFPPRFSGLQFPNYSSELNVNALELDDSALYLCASSLGGQGFPGELFFGEGSRLTVL.

The chain employs TRBV6-5 and TRBJ2-5; the D is unclear. Trimming removed 0 bases from V and 3 bases from J, with 8 bases in between. Germline V lookup: CDR1 MNHEY, CDR2 SVGAGI. CDR3 size: 14 residues. Here the CDR3 DNA reads TGTGCCAGCAGTTACTCTCCGGGTAAAGAGACCCAGTACTTC. Protein product: CASSYSPGKETQYF.

The gene calls are TRBV11-2 and TRBJ2-1; possible D gene TRBD2, 6 bases. V was cut by 2 bases and J by 5 bases, with 13 bases left in between. CDR3 length equals 15 residues. Germline loops: CDR1 SGHAT, CDR2 FQNNGV. CDR3 protein: CASSLSSSANNEQFF. The CDR3 DNA sequence: TGTGCCAGCAGCTTATCGTCTAGCGCTAACAATGAGCAGTTCTTC.

The rearrangement uses TRBV19 and TRBJ2-7; a possible D gene is TRBD2 (6 bases). The germline V gene encodes CDR1 LNHDA and CDR2 SQIVND (reference sequence). Trimming shortened V by 6 bases and J by 0 bases, and 15 bases separated the two germline ends. The length of the CDR3 is 15 residues. This CDR3 is CASRYSRLGSYEQYF. Written as DNA, the CDR3 is TGTGCCAGTAGATACTCCCGACTAGGCTCCTACGAGCAGTACTTC.

The chain's CDR3 is CASSFADYEQFF. CDR3 DNA sequence: TGTGCCAGCAGTTTCGCTGACTATGAGCAGTTCTTC. The chain employs TRBV12-3 or TRBV12-4 and TRBJ2-1; D gene unclear. The CDR3 covers 12 residues. V lost 3 bases to trimming and J lost 8 bases, with 8 bases between them.

This clone was counted a single time. The chain has TRBV5-1 and TRBJ2-1; D call uncertain. The V gene lost 4 bases and the J gene lost 8 bases, with 10 bases spanning the gap. CDR1 is SGHRS and CDR2 is YFSETQ in the germline V gene. The CDR3 length is 12 residues. The CDR3, as DNA: TGCGCCAGCAGCATCTCCGTATATGAGCAGTTCTTC. As protein: CASSISVYEQFF.

About this clone itself: The sample carries other DNA sequences with the same CDR3. CDR3 nucleotides: TGTGCCAGCAGTTACTCGACAGGGAACACTGAAGCTTTCTTT. It specifies CASSYSTGNTEAFF. The chain has TRBV6-5 and TRBJ1-1; possible D gene TRBD1, 6 bases. Per the germline V gene, CDR1 is MNHEY and CDR2 is SVGAGI. V shed 0 bases and J shed 1 base, with 6 bases lying between them. The CDR3 extends over 14 amino acids.

V is TRBV6-4 and J is TRBJ1-6, with a tentative D call TRBD1 (5 bases). V was shortened by 5 bases and J by 2 bases, with 7 bases between the two germline ends. There are 14 residues in the CDR3. The germline V gene encodes CDR1 MRHNA and CDR2 SNTAGT. The DNA for the CDR3 is TGTGCCAGCAGTCCGGGGGCCTATAATTCACCCCTCCACTTT. This encodes CASSPGAYNSPLHF.

A single count supports this clone. The chain links TRBV24-1 to TRBJ2-1; 9 bases are a match to TRBD1. Germline V gene lookup returns CDR1 KGHDR and CDR2 SFDVKD. This CDR3 is 15 amino acids long. With 3 bases clipped from V and 6 bases from J, the junction kept 5 bases outside the gene matches. CDR3 loop: CATSDPGQGSNEQFF. Here the CDR3 DNA reads TGTGCCACCAGTGATCCAGGACAGGGGAGCAATGAGCAGTTCTTC.

In this sample, this clone turned up once. The V gene is TRBV28, the J gene TRBJ2-7; 13 bases are shared with TRBD2. The ends lost 4 bases at V and 3 bases at J; junction bases unmatched: 3. Germline lookup yields CDR1 MDHEN and CDR2 SYDVKM. This CDR3 has 15 amino acids. CDR3 DNA sequence: TGTGCCAGCAGTTCGGGACTAGCGGGGTTCTACGAGCAGTACTTC. It yields the protein CASSSGLAGFYEQYF.

Regarding this clone: Other nucleotide sequences in the sample specify the same CDR3. The chain has TRBV19 and TRBJ1-1, with no clear D. V lost 3 bases, J lost 1 base, and 6 bases lay in between. The CDR3 has 13 residues. The V gene's germline CDR1 is LNHDA and CDR2 SQIVND (reference sequence). DNA for the CDR3: TGTGCCAGTAGTATCGGCGGGAACACTGAAGCTTTCTTT. It specifies CASSIGGNTEAFF. Variable domain in full (rest from reference TRBV19 and TRBJ1-1): DGGITQSPKYLFRKEGQNVTLSCEQNLNHDAMYWYRQDPGQGLRLIYYSQIVNDFQKGDIAEGYSVSREKKESFPLTVTSAQKNPTAFYLCASSIGGNTEAFFGQGTRLTVV.

This chain connects TRBV7-6 to TRBJ2-7; D remains unclear. There are 12 residues in the CDR3. Germline CDR1 reads SGHVS; CDR2 reads FNYEAQ. With 4 bases removed from V and 6 bases from J, the gap between germline ends came to 10 bases. The chain's CDR3 is CASSSSWSEQYF. CDR3 in DNA: TGTGCCAGCAGCTCTTCCTGGAGCGAGCAGTACTTC.

The CDR3 loop is CASSNRGRNYGYTF. CDR3 nucleotide sequence: TGTGCCAGCAGCAACAGGGGACGTAACTATGGCTACACCTTC. V gene TRBV6-5 combines with J gene TRBJ1-2; 7 nucleotides align to TRBD1. The V segment lost 6 bases and the J segment 1 base; nucleotides outside the gene matches: 5. Germline V gene lookup returns CDR1 MNHEY and CDR2 SVGAGI. The CDR3 runs 14 residues.

The rearrangement links TRBV27 to TRBJ1-5; D not certain. V was trimmed by 6 bases and J by 7 bases, leaving 10 bases between them. Germline assignment: CDR1 MNHEY and CDR2 SMNVEV (reference sequence). The CDR3 contains 12 residues. Here the CDR3 reads CASSLRRQPQHF. The CDR3 DNA sequence: TGTGCCAGCAGCCTCAGAAGACAGCCCCAGCATTTT.

The genes are TRBV28 and TRBJ1-2; tentatively, D is TRBD1 (5 bases). Germline CDR1 is MDHEN and CDR2 is SYDVKM. The CDR3 covers 12 residues. V was clipped by 11 bases and J by 3 bases, with 13 bases between them. CDR3 protein: CACQGGDYGYTF. The CDR3 DNA is TGTGCCTGCCAGGGAGGAGACTATGGCTACACCTTC.

The rearrangement links TRBV7-3 to TRBJ2-3; TRBD2 aligns across 10 bases. From germline, CDR1 is SGHTA and CDR2 FQGTGA. The CDR3 is 17 amino acids. V lost 3 bases, J lost 3 bases, and 9 bases stayed unmatched. The CDR3 bases are TGTGCCAGCAGCTTGGGAAGCGGGGGGGCGAGGACAGATACGCAGTATTTT. This codes for CASSLGSGGARTDTQYF.

The chain has TRBV5-8 and TRBJ1-5; D not resolved. V was clipped by 9 bases and J by 0 bases, with 10 bases between them. Germline values: CDR1 SGHTS, CDR2 YDEGEE. The CDR3 has 13 residues. CDR3 loop: CATRRYSNQPQHF. The CDR3 DNA reads as TGTGCCACTAGGCGGTATAGCAATCAGCCCCAGCATTTT.

The rearrangement joins TRBV18 to TRBJ2-7; perhaps TRBD1 as D (6 bases). The V end lost 5 bases, the J end lost 6 bases, and 11 bases lay between the germline ends. CDR1 KGHSH and CDR2 LQKENI come from the germline V gene. The CDR3 extends over 12 amino acids. The CDR3 bases are TGTGCCAGCTCAGCAACAGGGTTCGAGCAGTACTTC. Its protein is CASSATGFEQYF.

This rearrangement joins TRBV7-9 to TRBJ2-5, with 8 bases identical to TRBD2. V lost 5 bases to trimming and J lost 5 bases; unmatched junction nucleotides: 19. CDR1 is SEHNR, CDR2 FQNEAQ, per germline (reference sequence). The CDR3 has 18 residues. The CDR3 is CASSGGGSGSPRWETQYF. CDR3 nucleotides: TGTGCCAGCAGCGGAGGAGGGAGCGGGAGCCCTCGATGGGAGACCCAGTACTTC.

This clone was seen only once. As DNA, the CDR3 is TGCGCCAGCAGCCAATGGTGGGCAGTCAATCAGCCCCAGCATTTT. Amino acids: CASSQWWAVNQPQHF. V is TRBV4-1 and J is TRBJ1-5; D unclear. Trimming removed 2 bases at V and 3 bases at J, with 11 bases between. CDR1 and CDR2 (germline): MGHRA, YSYEKL. The CDR3 sequence is 15 residues long.

This clone was seen a single time. The CDR3 DNA reads as TGTGCCAGCAGTTTGACAACAGGGACCCAGCCCCAGCATTTT. Encoded protein: CASSLTTGTQPQHF. The chain is built from TRBV27 and TRBJ1-5, with D possibly matching TRBD1 (6 bases). CDR1 MNHEY and CDR2 SMNVEV come from the germline V gene (reference sequence). Deletions cut 3 bases from V and 7 bases from J, with 13 bases between. This CDR3 has 14 amino acids.

The chain combines TRBV29-1 with TRBJ2-7, with D possibly matching TRBD2 (7 bases). Trimming cost V 5 bases and J 3 bases, with 17 bases left between them. The CDR3 spans 14 residues. From germline, CDR1 is SQVTM and CDR2 ANQGSEA. The CDR3 region is CSVRERDTFYEQYF. CDR3 DNA sequence: TGCAGCGTTAGGGAGCGGGACACCTTCTACGAGCAGTACTTC.

In its sample, this clone was seen a few times. The rearrangement joins TRBV10-3 to TRBJ1-2, with a possible D match to TRBD1 (5 bases). V lost 4 bases, J lost 8 bases, and 17 bases lay in between. The CDR3 contains 14 residues. Germline V gene lookup returns CDR1 ENHRY and CDR2 SYGVKD. The CDR3, as DNA: TGTGCCATCAGTGGGGGACTCGAGATAGGAGGCTACACCTTC. Translation: CAISGGLEIGGYTF.

J is TRBJ2-7 and V is TRBV7-8; a weak D match, TRBD1 (6 bases). Germline-derived CDR1 and CDR2 are SGHVS and FQNEAQ. V was trimmed by 5 bases and J by 4 bases, leaving 12 bases between them. This CDR3 comprises 13 residues. This chain's CDR3 is CASSGKTGYEQYF. The CDR3 nucleotides are TGTGCCAGCAGCGGAAAGACAGGTTACGAGCAGTACTTC.

The chain joins TRBV29-1 to TRBJ2-1; 11 positions agree with TRBD2. Trimming removed 3 bases from V and 11 bases from J; junction bases left unmatched: 6. CDR3 length equals 13 residues. The germline gives CDR1 SQVTM, CDR2 ANQGSEA. This chain's CDR3 is CSVEGSGGAKQFF. The CDR3 DNA sequence: TGCAGCGTTGAGGGTAGCGGGGGGGCCAAGCAGTTCTTC.

V gene TRBV9 combines with J gene TRBJ2-7; 7 nucleotides agree with TRBD1. The CDR3 is 16 residues long. V lost 3 bases and J lost 6; bases outside the gene matches: 15. Germline values: CDR1 SGDLS, CDR2 YYNGEE. CDR3 sequence: CASSAQTTLGTVEQYF. CDR3 DNA: TGTGCCAGCAGCGCGCAAACCACCTTGGGGACAGTCGAGCAGTACTTC.